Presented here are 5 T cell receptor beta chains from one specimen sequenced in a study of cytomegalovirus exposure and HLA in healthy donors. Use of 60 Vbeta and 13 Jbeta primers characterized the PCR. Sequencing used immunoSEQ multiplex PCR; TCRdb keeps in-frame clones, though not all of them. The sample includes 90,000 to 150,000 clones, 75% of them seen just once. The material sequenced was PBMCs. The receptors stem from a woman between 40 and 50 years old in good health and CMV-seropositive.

Written as DNA, the CDR3 is TGTGCCAGCTTTGACAGACCACAAAATACGCAGTATTTT. Translated, it gives CASFDRPQNTQYF. This rearrangement joins TRBV6-5 to TRBJ2-3; TRBD1 is a possible D gene (5 bases). Per the germline V gene, CDR1 is MNHEY and CDR2 is SVGAGI. This CDR3 region has 13 residues. V was cut by 8 bases and J by 7 bases, with 16 bases left in between.

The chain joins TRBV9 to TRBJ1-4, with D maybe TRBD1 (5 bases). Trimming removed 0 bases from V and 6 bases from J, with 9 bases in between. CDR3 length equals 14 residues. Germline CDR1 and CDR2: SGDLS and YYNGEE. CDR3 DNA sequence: TGTGCCAGCAGCGTAGGGACCAGGGATGAAAAACTGTTTTTT. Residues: CASSVGTRDEKLFF.

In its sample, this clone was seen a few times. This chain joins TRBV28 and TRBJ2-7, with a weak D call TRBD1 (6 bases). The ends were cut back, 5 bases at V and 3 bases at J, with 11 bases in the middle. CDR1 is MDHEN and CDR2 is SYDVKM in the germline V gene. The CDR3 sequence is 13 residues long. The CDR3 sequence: CASSIVQGYEQYF. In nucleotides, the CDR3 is TGTGCCAGCAGTATTGTACAGGGCTACGAGCAGTACTTC.

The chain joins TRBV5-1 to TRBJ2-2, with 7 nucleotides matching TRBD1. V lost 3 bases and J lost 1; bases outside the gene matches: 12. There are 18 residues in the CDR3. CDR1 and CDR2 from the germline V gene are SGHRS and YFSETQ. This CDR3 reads CASSYFGQAAKNTGELFF. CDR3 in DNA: TGCGCCAGCAGCTATTTCGGACAGGCGGCTAAGAACACCGGGGAGCTGTTTTTT.

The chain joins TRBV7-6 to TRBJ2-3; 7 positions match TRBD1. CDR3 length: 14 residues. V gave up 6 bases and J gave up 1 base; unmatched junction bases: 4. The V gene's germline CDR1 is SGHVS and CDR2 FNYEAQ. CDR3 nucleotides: TGTGCCAGCAGTACCGGACAGGGCACAGATACGCAGTATTTT. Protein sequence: CASSTGQGTDTQYF.